This record concerns one T cell receptor (beta chain) sequence. No antigen is known for it. The entry originates in a study of identical twins. General study findings and limits: Out-of-frame alpha sequences that twins shared showed excess low generation probability. Out-of-frame TCR alpha sharing observed in monozygotic twins exceeded model estimates. In cord blood, abundant beta clonotypes had fewer insertions; memory showed no trend.

A template switching step contributed a universal primer site, while unique molecular identifiers were present in the cDNA. MiXCR was run by TCRdb on the 5' RACE reads, yielding one entry per CDR3 protein. In the table there are roughly 1.6 million distinct CDR3 sequences, about 31% of which are singletons. Germline assignment: CDR1 SQVTM and CDR2 ANQGSEA. The CDR3 has 12 amino acids. J lost 7 bases, V lost 6 bases, and 7 bases had no gene match. The specimen was cord blood. The TCR was taken from a newborn girl in good health. This sequence joins TRBV29-1 and TRBJ1-1; TRBD1 matches 8 bases. As DNA, the CDR3 is TGCAGCGTCTGGACAGGGTGGGATGAAGCTTTCTTT. As protein: CSVWTGWDEAFF.